Listed here are 23 T cell receptor beta chains from one sample, sequenced in a study of T cell changes during pregnancy in multiple sclerosis. Here immunoSEQ multiplex PCR was the method, and the copy in TCRdb shows in-frame clones only, minus some. The sample has roughly 48,000 clones; 95% are singletons. This sample comprised CD8+ T cells from peripheral blood mononuclear cells, obtained in the first trimester of pregnancy. The receptors shown here come from a female donor with multiple sclerosis, enrolled in a pregnancy study.

The rearrangement uses TRBV11-2 and TRBJ1-1; no firm D call. Germline CDR1 SGHAT, CDR2 FQNNGV. Trimming left V 5 bases short and J 1 base short, with 8 bases between. CDR3 length: 13 amino acids. The CDR3 loop is CASSLTANTEAFF. As DNA, the CDR3 is TGTGCCAGCAGCCTCACAGCGAACACTGAAGCTTTCTTT.

The V gene is TRBV27, the J gene TRBJ2-7; D unresolved. Germline V gives CDR1 MNHEY, CDR2 SMNVEV (reference sequence). Between the trimmed V and J ends, which lost 5 bases and 7 bases, there was a span of 12 bases. The CDR3 totals 12 residues. CDR3 DNA: TGTGCCAGCAGTCCCCGTGGCCCGGAGCAGTACTTC. Protein sequence: CASSPRGPEQYF.

The chain uses TRBV9 and TRBJ2-2, with 12 bases matching TRBD2. The CDR3 spans 15 residues. The V and J ends lost 5 bases and 5 bases, in that order; junction bases with no gene match: 4. Per the germline V gene, CDR1 is SGDLS and CDR2 is YYNGEE. Here the CDR3 reads CASRGGTSGTGELFF. In DNA form, the CDR3 reads TGTGCCAGCAGGGGAGGGACTAGCGGGACCGGGGAGCTGTTTTTT.

This chain links TRBV5-6 with TRBJ1-2; D is uncertain. This CDR3 has 13 amino acids. Looked up from germline, CDR1 is SGHDT and CDR2 is YYEEEE. V was shortened by 4 bases and J by 2 bases, with 9 bases between the two germline ends. CDR3 nucleotides: TGTGCCAGCAGCCTAACAGAGAACTATGGCTACACCTTC. It codes for CASSLTENYGYTF. Combining the CDR3 with reference TRBV5-6 and TRBJ1-2 gives the whole variable domain DAGVTQSPTHLIKTRGQQVTLRCSPKSGHDTVSWYQQALGQGPQFIFQYYEEEERQRGNFPDRFSGHQFPNYSSELNVNALLLGDSALYLCASSLTENYGYTFGSGTRLTVV.

In its sample, this clone was seen once. This chain links TRBV30 with TRBJ1-2; the match to TRBD1 covers 12 bases. Per germline, CDR1 GTSNPN and CDR2 SVGIG (reference sequence). V gave up 5 bases and J gave up 6 bases; unmatched junction bases: 4. This CDR3 comprises 13 residues. The CDR3 sequence is CAWGTGGENGYTF. In DNA form, the CDR3 reads TGTGCCTGGGGGACAGGGGGCGAGAATGGCTACACCTTC.

The genes are TRBV7-9 and TRBJ2-7; TRBD2 matches at 10 bases. With 5 bases clipped from V and 3 bases from J, the junction kept 13 bases outside the gene matches. Germline values: CDR1 SEHNR, CDR2 FQNEAQ (reference sequence). This CDR3 region has 17 residues. DNA for the CDR3: TGTGCCAGCAGCCCTCAAAGCGGGAGGGGGGTAGTCTACGAGCAGTACTTC. It codes for CASSPQSGRGVVYEQYF. Supplemented by reference TRBV7-9 and TRBJ2-7, the full variable domain reads DTGVSQNPRHKITKRGQNVTFRCDPISEHNRLYWYRQTLGQGPEFLTYFQNEAQLEKSRLLSDRFSAERPKGSFSTLEIQRTEQGDSAMYLCASSPQSGRGVVYEQYFGPGTRLTVT.

This chain connects TRBV6-1 to TRBJ2-2, with a tentative D call TRBD2 (6 bases). Germline values: CDR1 MNHNS, CDR2 SASEGT. Trimming shortened V by 2 bases and J by 3 bases, and 13 bases separated the two germline ends. The CDR3 loop spans 16 amino acids. CDR3 protein: CASSERGGDYTGELFF. CDR3 DNA: TGTGCCAGCAGTGAACGGGGCGGGGATTACACCGGGGAGCTGTTTTTT.

The chain couples TRBV13 to TRBJ1-2; a weak D match, TRBD1 (5 bases). Germline V gene lookup returns CDR1 PRHDT and CDR2 FYEKMQ (reference sequence). V lost 0 bases, J lost 7 bases, and 9 bases lay in between. This CDR3 spans 13 amino acids. In DNA, the CDR3 is TGTGCCAGCAGCTTAGGAAGGGGCGGTGGCTACACCTTC. This encodes CASSLGRGGGYTF.

This chain connects TRBV5-1 to TRBJ2-7; 7 positions agree with TRBD1. The CDR3 extends over 14 amino acids. J was trimmed by 0 bases and V by 4 bases; bases with no gene match: 4. Germline lookup yields CDR1 SGHRS and CDR2 YFSETQ. The CDR3 DNA follows: TGCGCCAGCAGCCACGGGACAGCCTCCTACGAGCAGTACTTC. Its protein product is CASSHGTASYEQYF.

The J gene is TRBJ2-7, the V gene TRBV7-2; 11 bases agree with TRBD2. The CDR3 is made up of 15 amino acids. CDR1 is SGHTA, CDR2 FQGNSA, per germline. V dropped 1 base and J dropped 3; count of bases not matched to a gene: 2. The CDR3 reads CASSLGTSGGYEQYF. The CDR3, as DNA: TGTGCCAGCAGCTTAGGAACTAGCGGGGGCTACGAGCAGTACTTC.

V is TRBV5-6 and J is TRBJ1-2; TRBD1 is a possible D gene (6 bases). The V and J ends lost 6 bases and 4 bases respectively, with 16 bases between them. The V gene's germline CDR1 is SGHDT and CDR2 YYEEEE. The CDR3 has 14 amino acids. CDR3 bases: TGTGCCAGCACCCCGGGGGGGCAGATCTATGGCTACACCTTC. This translates into CASTPGGQIYGYTF.

The chain combines TRBV10-3 with TRBJ1-4, with 11 positions matching TRBD1. The V gene's germline CDR1 is ENHRY and CDR2 SYGVKD. V lost 4 bases, J lost 8 bases, and 6 bases stayed unmatched. The CDR3 runs to 15 residues. The CDR3 protein is CAISAGQGAGEKLFF. The CDR3 nucleotides are TGTGCCATCAGTGCCGGACAGGGGGCCGGAGAAAAACTGTTTTTT.

V usage is TRBV5-1 and J usage is TRBJ1-1, with TRBD1 matching 8 bases. V shed 2 bases, J shed 4 bases, and the junction held 1 base outside the gene matches. The CDR3 is 13 amino acids. CDR1 is SGHRS and CDR2 is YFSETQ in the germline V gene. The CDR3 DNA sequence: TGCGCCAGCAGCTTTACAGGGGGCACTGAAGCTTTCTTT. As protein: CASSFTGGTEAFF.

The V and J genes are TRBV14 and TRBJ2-1, with a weak D call TRBD2 (7 bases). Trimming cost V 0 bases and J 6 bases, with 18 bases left between them. Germline V gene lookup returns CDR1 SGHDN and CDR2 FVKESK. The CDR3 is 17 residues long. The CDR3 sequence: CASSQEPWGGPGNEQFF. Written as DNA, the CDR3 is TGTGCCAGCAGCCAAGAGCCTTGGGGGGGCCCTGGCAATGAGCAGTTCTTC.

This chain joins TRBV19 and TRBJ2-7, with D unclear. This CDR3 has 13 amino acids. The germline V gene encodes CDR1 LNHDA and CDR2 SQIVND (reference sequence). V lost 6 bases, J lost 4 bases, and 13 bases lay in between. The CDR3 region is CASSYQTSYEQYF. The CDR3, as DNA: TGTGCCAGTAGCTACCAGACTTCATACGAGCAGTACTTC.

This clone was seen a single time. This chain connects TRBV6-5 to TRBJ1-3; D perhaps matches TRBD1 (5 bases). Germline CDR1 and CDR2: MNHEY and SVGAGI. The ends were cut back, 2 bases at V and 0 bases at J, with 11 bases in the middle. The CDR3 has 16 amino acids. The CDR3 is CASSYGAGYSGNTIYF. In nucleotides, the CDR3 is TGTGCCAGCAGTTACGGGGCGGGGTACTCTGGAAACACCATATATTTT.

The chain uses TRBV19 and TRBJ2-1, with 9 bases identical to TRBD1. Per germline, CDR1 LNHDA and CDR2 SQIVND (reference sequence). Unmatched junction bases numbered 6, after V lost 3 bases and J lost 6 bases. The CDR3 extends over 15 amino acids. CDR3 sequence (DNA): TGTGCCAGTAGTATCCTGACGACAGGGGGCAATGAGCAGTTCTTC. The encoded protein is CASSILTTGGNEQFF. The full variable domain, in which reference TRBV19 and TRBJ2-1 provide the parts outside the CDR3, is DGGITQSPKYLFRKEGQNVTLSCEQNLNHDAMYWYRQDPGQGLRLIYYSQIVNDFQKGDIAEGYSVSREKKESFPLTVTSAQKNPTAFYLCASSILTTGGNEQFFGPGTRLTVL.

This chain uses TRBV7-2 with TRBJ2-7, with 7 bases that match TRBD1. Unmatched junction bases numbered 2, after V lost 5 bases and J lost 4 bases. Germline loops: CDR1 SGHTA, CDR2 FQGNSA. The CDR3 spans 12 residues. CDR3 DNA sequence: TGTGCCAGCAGCCGGGGACAGTACGAGCAGTACTTC. Residues: CASSRGQYEQYF.

The chain is built from TRBV7-9 and TRBJ1-4; 9 bases agree with TRBD1. Germline V gene lookup returns CDR1 SEHNR and CDR2 FQNEAQ (reference sequence). After removal of 2 bases from V and 11 bases from J, the junction contained 18 bases not matched to a gene. The CDR3 has 18 residues. CDR3 in amino acids: CASSLLRDRDTELGKLFF. CDR3 in DNA: TGTGCCAGCAGCTTACTCCGGGACAGGGATACCGAACTAGGGAAACTGTTTTTT. The variable domain in full, completed from reference TRBV7-9 and TRBJ1-4, reads DTGVSQNPRHKITKRGQNVTFRCDPISEHNRLYWYRQTLGQGPEFLTYFQNEAQLEKSRLLSDRFSAERPKGSFSTLEIQRTEQGDSAMYLCASSLLRDRDTELGKLFFGSGTQLSVL.

The chain links TRBV29-1 to TRBJ1-2; no firm D call. Germline V gene lookup returns CDR1 SQVTM and CDR2 ANQGSEA. V lost 0 bases and J 0 bases, leaving 11 bases between the germline ends. The CDR3 sequence is 15 residues long. The CDR3 DNA sequence: TGCAGCGTTGAAGACGCCGGGTCTTCTAACTATGGCTACACCTTC. Residues: CSVEDAGSSNYGYTF.

This chain links TRBV7-2 with TRBJ2-7; TRBD2 is a possible D gene (6 bases). Germline loops: CDR1 SGHTA, CDR2 FQGNSA. The CDR3 has 15 amino acids. Trimming shortened V by 0 bases and J by 3 bases, and 12 bases separated the two germline ends. For the CDR3, the DNA is TGTGCCAGCAGCTTAGCGCGGCAGGGAGGCTACGAGCAGTACTTC. This translates into CASSLARQGGYEQYF.

This chain connects TRBV7-6 to TRBJ2-7, with 10 bases lining up with TRBD2. The V segment lost 6 bases and the J segment 6 bases; nucleotides outside the gene matches: 11. Germline lookup yields CDR1 SGHVS and CDR2 FNYEAQ. This CDR3 has 15 residues. In DNA form, the CDR3 reads TGTGCCAGCAGTTATCGAGCGGGAGGGATTGTCGAGCAGTACTTC. Its protein is CASSYRAGGIVEQYF.

The chain employs TRBV27 and TRBJ1-4, with a weak D call TRBD1 (6 bases). Germline CDR1 reads MNHEY; CDR2 reads SMNVEV (reference sequence). The CDR3 extends over 14 amino acids. V dropped 5 bases and J dropped 6 bases, with 13 bases sitting between them. The CDR3 loop is CASSAQGRDEKLFF. DNA for the CDR3: TGTGCCAGCAGTGCCCAGGGGCGGGATGAAAAACTGTTTTTT.